The 22 T cell receptor beta chains in this list originate from one sample, sequenced in a study of monozygotic twins with inflammatory bowel disease. TCRdb reprocessed the 5' RACE reads and stores each CDR3 protein as one record, lacking DNA. This sample's table reports around 380,000 distinct CDR3 sequences. Material for sequencing was blood. Receptors were obtained from a human donor with ulcerative colitis or Crohn's disease, or a healthy co-twin of an affected twin (not recorded which).

The chain employs TRBV10-3 and TRBJ2-1; lacking DNA, the TRBD1 call made by TCRdb goes unchecked. This CDR3 is built from 13 residues. Germline V gene data show CDR1 as ENHRY and CDR2 as SYGVKD. The CDR3: CATSRNGGNEQFF.

The CDR3: CASGRGAARPETQYF. The V call is TRBV5-8, the J call TRBJ2-5; TCRdb's D call of TRBD1 is untestable without DNA. The CDR3 is 15 amino acids. The germline V gene has CDR1 SGHTS and CDR2 YDEGEE.

The chain carries TRBV20-1 and TRBJ2-7; TCRdb selects TRBD1, and the lack of DNA leaves this call unchecked. The CDR3 consists of 13 residues. The germline CDR1 and CDR2 sequences are DFQATT and SNEGSKA (reference sequence). The CDR3: CSASVDPGNEQYF.

This sequence joins TRBV5-4 and TRBJ2-6. This CDR3 contains 17 residues. Germline CDR1 reads SGHNT; CDR2 reads YYREEE (reference sequence). The CDR3 is CASSFYKGSAGANVLTF.

The V call is TRBV20-1, the J call TRBJ2-5; TCRdb selects TRBD1, and the lack of DNA leaves this call unchecked. The CDR3 length is 16 residues. CDR1 and CDR2 (germline): DFQATT, SNEGSKA (reference sequence). The CDR3: CSASPGAGALQETQYF.

The chain couples TRBV20-1 to TRBJ1-2. The length of the CDR3 is 16 residues. Germline CDR1 and CDR2: DFQATT and SNEGSKA (reference sequence). The CDR3: CSARDFNTRYRSGYTF.

The chain uses TRBV7-3 and TRBJ2-1; TCRdb selects TRBD1, and the lack of DNA leaves this call unchecked. The length of the CDR3 is 15 residues. Germline V gene data show CDR1 as SGHTA and CDR2 as FQGTGA. Here the CDR3 reads CASSSGQSSYNEQFF.

This chain joins TRBV29-1 and TRBJ2-7; there is no DNA to check the TCRdb D call of TRBD1. The CDR3 spans 14 residues. Germline V gene data show CDR1 as SQVTM and CDR2 as ANQGSEA. CDR3 sequence: CSVERGTGGHEQYF.

This chain uses TRBV10-2 with TRBJ2-2; TCRdb proposes TRBD2, but this gene call is untestable without DNA. CDR3 length: 16 amino acids. Germline V gene sequence: CDR1 WSHSY, CDR2 SAAADI. The CDR3 sequence: CASSEATVAGTGELFF.

The gene calls are TRBV5-1 and TRBJ2-7; checking the TCRdb D call of TRBD1 is not possible without DNA. Per the germline V gene, CDR1 is SGHRS and CDR2 is YFSETQ. The CDR3 has 14 amino acids. This CDR3 reads CASRTGTGTYEQYF.

The chain uses TRBV14 and TRBJ2-7; without DNA, the TCRdb call of TRBD1 cannot be checked. The germline gives CDR1 SGHDN, CDR2 FVKESK. This CDR3 has 15 residues. CDR3 sequence: CASSHWDRGLYEQYF.

The chain employs TRBV20-1 and TRBJ2-7; no DNA is available, so the TRBD2 call from TCRdb remains unchecked. CDR3 size: 15 residues. Germline CDR1 DFQATT, CDR2 SNEGSKA (reference sequence). The CDR3 sequence: CSALAGGPASYEQYF.

The V call is TRBV27, the J call TRBJ1-6. The CDR3 runs to 15 residues. The germline V gene encodes CDR1 MNHEY and CDR2 SMNVEV (reference sequence). CDR3 residues: CASSLAGSYNSPLHF.

V usage is TRBV19 and J usage is TRBJ1-2; TCRdb proposes TRBD1, but this gene call is untestable without DNA. The CDR3 totals 13 residues. The germline V gene has CDR1 LNHDA and CDR2 SQIVND (reference sequence). The CDR3 is CASSIDREYGYTF.

This rearrangement joins TRBV5-1 to TRBJ2-1; with no DNA, the TCRdb D assignment of TRBD1 cannot be verified. Germline CDR1 SGHRS, CDR2 YFSETQ. The CDR3 totals 17 residues. The CDR3 sequence is CASSLAVQGTGMNEQFF.

The J gene is TRBJ2-2, the V gene TRBV9; the D call of TRBD1 rests on TCRdb alone, since no DNA is present to check it. This CDR3 region has 15 residues. CDR1 is SGDLS and CDR2 is YYNGEE in the germline V gene. The CDR3 protein is CASSVEQGRTGELFF.

V usage is TRBV20-1 and J usage is TRBJ1-5; TCRdb names TRBD1, which stays unverified in the absence of DNA. The CDR3 is made up of 13 amino acids. Germline V gene sequence: CDR1 DFQATT, CDR2 SNEGSKA (reference sequence). CDR3 amino acids: CSARGRGNQPQHF.

The chain links TRBV11-2 to TRBJ2-3; the D call of TRBD1 rests on TCRdb alone, since no DNA is present to check it. In germline, CDR1 is SGHAT, CDR2 FQNNGV. This CDR3 contains 16 residues. CDR3 sequence reads: CASSRRASPTGDTQYF.

This sequence joins TRBV5-1 and TRBJ1-1; TCRdb calls TRBD1, which cannot be checked without DNA. CDR1 and CDR2 (germline): SGHRS, YFSETQ. The CDR3 spans 14 residues. CDR3 loop: CASSLNGGNTEAFF.

V and J are TRBV25-1 and TRBJ2-2; TCRdb proposes TRBD1, but this gene call is untestable without DNA. This CDR3 contains 15 residues. Germline CDR1 reads MGHDK; CDR2 reads SYGVNS. The CDR3: CASKGRGRNTGELFF. Looking up the rest from reference TRBV25-1 and TRBJ2-2 gives the full variable domain: EADIYQTPRYLVIGTGKKITLECSQTMGHDKMYWYQQDPGMELHLIHYSYGVNSTEKGDLSSESTVSRIRTEHFPLTLESARPSHTSQYLCASKGRGRNTGELFFGEGSRLTVL.

The V call is TRBV4-1, the J call TRBJ2-7; TCRdb calls TRBD1, which cannot be checked without DNA. CDR3 length: 15 amino acids. Germline loops: CDR1 MGHRA, CDR2 YSYEKL. The CDR3 here is CASSQGTGPTYEQYF.

The J gene is TRBJ2-1, the V gene TRBV3-1; the TRBD2 assignment by TCRdb is unverifiable without DNA. CDR1 LGHDT and CDR2 YNNKEL come from the germline V gene (reference sequence). The CDR3 spans 16 residues. CDR3 sequence: CASSLERDSGYNEQFF.